This TCR beta chain stems from a study of blood T cell repertoires in COVID-19. Original handling: Amplification of reference gene primers was used by the study to estimate nucleated cell counts. Profiling relied on immunoSEQ multiplex PCR, and the TCRdb table lists in-frame clones only, not all of them. V and J calls plus clone size are reproduced from that table; the DNA served to infer D and trimming. The profile shows about 170,000 clones, 79% of them singletons. Study members were between roughly 18 and 100 years old and lived in about two dozen US regions. V was trimmed by 7 bases and J by 0 bases, leaving 10 bases between them. Germline CDR1 and CDR2: MDHEN and SYDVKM. This CDR3 has 14 amino acids.

The chain recombines TRBV28 with TRBJ1-3; possibly TRBD1 for D (5 bases). The sample was PBMCs or T cells enriched from blood (not recorded which). The sequence was collected from a woman between 65 and 79 years old in a cohort exposed to, infected with or recovered from COVID-19 (not recorded which). The DNA for the CDR3 is TGTGCCAGCACCTCGGACACCTCTGGAAACACCATATATTTT. Translating it yields CASTSDTSGNTIYF.